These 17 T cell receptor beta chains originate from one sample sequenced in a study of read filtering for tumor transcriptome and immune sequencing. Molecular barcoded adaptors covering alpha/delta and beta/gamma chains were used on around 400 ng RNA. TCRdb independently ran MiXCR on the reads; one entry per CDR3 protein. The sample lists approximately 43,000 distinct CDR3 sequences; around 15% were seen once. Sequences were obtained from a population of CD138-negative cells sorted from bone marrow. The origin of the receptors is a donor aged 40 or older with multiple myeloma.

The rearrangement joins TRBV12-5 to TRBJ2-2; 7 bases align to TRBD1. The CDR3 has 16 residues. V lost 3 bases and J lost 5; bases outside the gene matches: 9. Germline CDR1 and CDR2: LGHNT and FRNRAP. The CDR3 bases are TGTGCTAGTGGTTTTGGGACAGCGAGAACGACCGGGGAGCTGTTTTTT. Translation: CASGFGTARTTGELFF.

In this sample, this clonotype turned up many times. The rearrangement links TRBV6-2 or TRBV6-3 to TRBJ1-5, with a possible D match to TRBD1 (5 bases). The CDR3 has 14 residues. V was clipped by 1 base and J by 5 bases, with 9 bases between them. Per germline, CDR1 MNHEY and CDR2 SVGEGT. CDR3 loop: CASSYFRVDQPQHF. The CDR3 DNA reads TGTGCCAGCAGTTACTTCAGGGTTGATCAGCCCCAGCATTTT.

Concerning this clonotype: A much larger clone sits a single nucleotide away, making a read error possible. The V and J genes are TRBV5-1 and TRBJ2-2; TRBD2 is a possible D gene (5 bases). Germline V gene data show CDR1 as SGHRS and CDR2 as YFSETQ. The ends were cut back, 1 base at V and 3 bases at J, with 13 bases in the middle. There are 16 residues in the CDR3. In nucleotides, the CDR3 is TGCGCCAGCAGCTTGCTGGACTCCCTCGACACCGGGGAGCTGTTTTTT. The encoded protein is CASSLLDSLDTGELFF.

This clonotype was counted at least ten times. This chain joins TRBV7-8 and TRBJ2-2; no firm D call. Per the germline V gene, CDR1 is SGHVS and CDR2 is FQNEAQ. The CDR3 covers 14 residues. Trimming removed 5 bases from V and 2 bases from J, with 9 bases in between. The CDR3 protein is CASSPGLNTGELFF. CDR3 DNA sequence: TGTGCCAGCAGCCCGGGCCTCAACACCGGGGAGCTGTTTTTT.

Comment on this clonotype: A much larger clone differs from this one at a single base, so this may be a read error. The CDR3 DNA reads as TGCAGTGCTAGTGCTACGTTAGGGGAGCTGTTTTTT. It is translated as CSASATLGELFF. This chain joins TRBV20-1 and TRBJ2-2; D gene ambiguous. Trimming removed 3 bases from V and 8 bases from J, with 10 bases in between. Germline V lookup: CDR1 DFQATT, CDR2 SNEGSKA (reference sequence). The CDR3 runs to 12 residues.

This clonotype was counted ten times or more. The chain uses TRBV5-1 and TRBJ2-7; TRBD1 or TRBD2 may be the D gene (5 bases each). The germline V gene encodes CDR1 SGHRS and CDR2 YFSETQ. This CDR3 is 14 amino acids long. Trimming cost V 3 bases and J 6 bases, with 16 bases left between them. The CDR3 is CASSSADGDLEQYF. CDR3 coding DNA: TGCGCCAGCAGCTCGGCGGATGGGGACCTCGAGCAGTACTTC.

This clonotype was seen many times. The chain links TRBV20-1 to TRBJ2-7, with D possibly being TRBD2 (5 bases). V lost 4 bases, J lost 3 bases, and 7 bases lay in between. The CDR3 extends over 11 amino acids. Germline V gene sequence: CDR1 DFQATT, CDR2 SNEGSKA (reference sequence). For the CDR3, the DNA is TGCAGTGCTACTCGGGACTACGAGCAGTACTTC. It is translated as CSATRDYEQYF.

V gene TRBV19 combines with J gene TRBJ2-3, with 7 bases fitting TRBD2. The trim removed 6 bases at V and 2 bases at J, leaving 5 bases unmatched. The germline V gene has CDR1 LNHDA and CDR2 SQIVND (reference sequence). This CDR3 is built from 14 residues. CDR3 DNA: TGTGCCAGTAGCGGGAGGCTAAACACAGATACGCAGTATTTT. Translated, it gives CASSGRLNTDTQYF.

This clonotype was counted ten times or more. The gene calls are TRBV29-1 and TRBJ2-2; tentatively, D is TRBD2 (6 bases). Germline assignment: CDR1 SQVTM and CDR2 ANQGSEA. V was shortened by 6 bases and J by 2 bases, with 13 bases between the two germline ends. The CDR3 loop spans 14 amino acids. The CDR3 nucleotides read TGCAGCGTGACTCGCGGGGCAAACACCGGGGAGCTGTTTTTT. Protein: CSVTRGANTGELFF.

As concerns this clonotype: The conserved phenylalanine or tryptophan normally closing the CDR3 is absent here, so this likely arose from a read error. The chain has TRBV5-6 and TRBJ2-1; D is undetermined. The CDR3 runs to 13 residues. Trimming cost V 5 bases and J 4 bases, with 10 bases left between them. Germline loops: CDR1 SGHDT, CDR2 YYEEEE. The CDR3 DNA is TGTGCCAGCAGTCCAAGAGGTTACAATGAGCAGTTCCTC. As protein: CASSPRGYNEQFL.

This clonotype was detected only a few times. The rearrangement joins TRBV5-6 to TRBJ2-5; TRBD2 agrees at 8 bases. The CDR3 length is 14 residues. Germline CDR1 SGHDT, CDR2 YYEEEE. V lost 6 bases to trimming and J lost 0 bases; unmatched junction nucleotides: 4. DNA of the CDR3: TGTGCCAGCACCAGACTAGCGTACCAAGAGACCCAGTACTTC. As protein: CASTRLAYQETQYF.

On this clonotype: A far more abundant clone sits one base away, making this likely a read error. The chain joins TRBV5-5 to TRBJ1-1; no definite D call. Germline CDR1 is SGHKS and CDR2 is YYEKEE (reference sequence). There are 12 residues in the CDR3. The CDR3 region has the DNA TGTGCCTGCAGCTTGTGGCAAATTGAAGCTTTCTTT. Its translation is CACSLWQIEAFF.

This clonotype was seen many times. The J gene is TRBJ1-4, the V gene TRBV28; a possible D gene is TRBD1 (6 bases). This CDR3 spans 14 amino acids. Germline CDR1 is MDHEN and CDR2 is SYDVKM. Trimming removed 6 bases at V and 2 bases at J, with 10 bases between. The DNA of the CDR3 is TGTGCCAGCAGGGGGGGCGGGACTAATGAAAAACTGTTTTTT. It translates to CASRGGGTNEKLFF.

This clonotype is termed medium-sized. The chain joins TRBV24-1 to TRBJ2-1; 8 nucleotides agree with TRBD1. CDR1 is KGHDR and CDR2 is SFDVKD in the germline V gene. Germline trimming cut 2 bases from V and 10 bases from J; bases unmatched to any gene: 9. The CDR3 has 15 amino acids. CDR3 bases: TGTGCCACCAGTGATTACGGACAGGGCCTCACGGAGCAGTTCTTC. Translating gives CATSDYGQGLTEQFF.

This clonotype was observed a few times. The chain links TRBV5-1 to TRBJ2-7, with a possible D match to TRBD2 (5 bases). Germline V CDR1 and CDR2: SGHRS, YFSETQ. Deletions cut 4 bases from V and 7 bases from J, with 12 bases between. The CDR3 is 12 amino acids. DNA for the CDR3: TGCGCCAGCAGCGGTAGCGCGGATGAGCAGTACTTC. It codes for CASSGSADEQYF.

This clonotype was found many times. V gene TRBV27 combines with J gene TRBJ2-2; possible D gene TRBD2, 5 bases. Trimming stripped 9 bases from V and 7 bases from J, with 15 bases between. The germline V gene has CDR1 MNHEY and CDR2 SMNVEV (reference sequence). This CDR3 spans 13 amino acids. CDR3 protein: CASRRLAGGELFF. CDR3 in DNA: TGTGCCAGTCGACGGTTGGCGGGCGGGGAGCTGTTTTTT.

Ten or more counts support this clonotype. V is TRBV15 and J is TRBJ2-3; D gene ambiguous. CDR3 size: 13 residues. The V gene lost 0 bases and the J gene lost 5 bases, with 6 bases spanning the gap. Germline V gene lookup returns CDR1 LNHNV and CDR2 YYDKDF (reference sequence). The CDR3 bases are TGTGCCACCAGCAGAGACGCGGTAGATACGCAGTATTTT. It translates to CATSRDAVDTQYF.